Presented here are 18 T cell receptor beta chains from one specimen sequenced in a study of CD8+CD57+ T cells in acquired aplastic anemia. Before being chosen for sequencing, patients had shown CD8+CD57+ cell expansion by flow cytometry. According to the study, genomic DNA was the template for TCR beta VDJ and CDR3 profiling. One entry per CDR3 protein results from TCRdb running MiXCR on the reads. There are about 200,000 distinct CDR3 sequences in the sample; roughly 50% occur only once, and just under 20% lies in the top ten. The source material was sorted CD4+, CD8+, or CD8+CD57+ T cells (not recorded which) from PBMCs. These receptors came from a human donor with aplastic anemia.

In its sample, this clonotype was seen many times. J is TRBJ2-7 and V is TRBV20-1, with 11 bases that match TRBD1. There are 14 residues in the CDR3. Germline V gene sequence: CDR1 DFQATT, CDR2 SNEGSKA (reference sequence). The J segment lost 0 bases and the V segment lost 5 bases, leaving 3 bases of the junction unmatched. The CDR3 region is CSASGTGGSYEQYF. Written as DNA, the CDR3 is TGCAGTGCTTCCGGGACAGGGGGCTCCTACGAGCAGTACTTC.

Comments on this clonotype: A much larger clone sits a single nucleotide away, making a read error possible. The chain is built from TRBV15 and TRBJ2-7; D may be TRBD2 (6 bases). Between the trimmed V and J ends, which lost 10 bases and 2 bases, there was a span of 15 bases. From germline, CDR1 is LNHNV and CDR2 YYDKDF (reference sequence). The CDR3 spans 13 residues. In DNA form, the CDR3 reads TGTGCCAGCTTTGGGCGGGATACCTACGAGCAGTACTTC. Its protein is CASFGRDTYEQYF.

On this clonotype itself: Being one base from a much bigger clone, this may be a read error. This sequence joins TRBV6-5 and TRBJ2-1; D ambiguous. The germline CDR1 and CDR2 sequences are MNHEY and SVGAGI. Trimming took off 6 bases at V and 0 bases at J, with 3 bases between the two ends. This CDR3 contains 12 residues. CDR3 sequence reads: CASRGSYNEQFF. The CDR3 region has the DNA TGTGCCAGCAGGGGCTCCTACAATGAGCAGTTCTTC.

This clonotype occurred many times. This chain links TRBV7-2 with TRBJ1-1; weak D call: TRBD1 (5 bases). The CDR3 is 14 amino acids. Germline loops: CDR1 SGHTA, CDR2 FQGNSA. Trimming shortened V by 1 base and J by 4 bases, and 10 bases separated the two germline ends. CDR3 amino acids: CASSLVAGSTEAFF. The CDR3, as DNA: TGTGCCAGCAGCTTAGTTGCAGGGTCCACTGAAGCTTTCTTT.

The chain carries TRBV25-1 and TRBJ1-1; D is undetermined. Trimming took off 7 bases at V and 1 base at J, with 7 bases between the two ends. Germline V CDR1 and CDR2: MGHDK, SYGVNS. This CDR3 region has 12 residues. The CDR3 region has the DNA TGTGCCAGCAACACCGGGAACACTGAAGCTTTCTTT. Translating it yields CASNTGNTEAFF.

On this clonotype: A clone one base away is much larger, so this may be a read error. The J gene is TRBJ1-5, the V gene TRBV6-5, with 9 bases matching TRBD1. CDR1 and CDR2 (germline): MNHEY, SVGAGI. The CDR3 totals 14 residues. The ends lost 8 bases at V and 7 bases at J; junction bases unmatched: 9. CDR3 sequence (DNA): TGTGCCAGCTCTCGGACAGGGGATCGACAGCCCCAGCATTTT. It is translated as CASSRTGDRQPQHF.

This clonotype is a singleton in its sample. The chain has TRBV5-1 and TRBJ1-1; D unclear. Germline-derived CDR1 and CDR2 are SGHRS and YFSETQ. V lost 2 bases and J 1 base, leaving 6 bases between the germline ends. This CDR3 has 13 residues. The CDR3: CASSFATNTEAFF. The CDR3 nucleotides are TGCGCCAGCAGCTTCGCAACGAACACTGAAGCTTTCTTT.

This clonotype came up many times. The chain uses TRBV9 and TRBJ1-4; the match to TRBD1 covers 7 bases. J was trimmed by 2 bases and V by 3 bases; bases with no gene match: 10. In germline, CDR1 is SGDLS, CDR2 YYNGEE. This CDR3 has 17 residues. In DNA form, the CDR3 reads TGTGCCAGCAGCGAGACCGGGACAGTAAGGACTAATGAAAAACTGTTTTTT. Its protein product is CASSETGTVRTNEKLFF.

The genes are TRBV20-1 and TRBJ1-5; D is undetermined. The CDR3 is made up of 11 amino acids. Between the trimmed V and J ends, which lost 3 bases and 12 bases, there was a span of 12 bases. Germline CDR1 and CDR2: DFQATT and SNEGSKA (reference sequence). CDR3 nucleotides: TGCAGTGCTAGTGACACCCAAATCCAGCATTTT. This gives the protein CSASDTQIQHF.

This clonotype was observed many times. This chain joins TRBV5-1 and TRBJ1-3; 8 positions agree with TRBD1. This CDR3 has 16 amino acids. CDR1 and CDR2 from the germline V gene are SGHRS and YFSETQ. V lost 3 bases, J lost 0 bases, and 5 bases stayed unmatched. The CDR3 here is CASSSGDRPSGNTIYF. In nucleotides, the CDR3 is TGCGCCAGCAGCTCGGGGGACAGGCCCTCTGGAAACACCATATATTTT.

This sequence joins TRBV7-3 and TRBJ2-7; unclear D gene. V lost 2 bases and J lost 5, with 13 bases in between. The length of the CDR3 is 14 residues. Germline V gene sequence: CDR1 SGHTA, CDR2 FQGTGA. CDR3 coding DNA: TGTGCCAGCAGCTTAGGTGGTAGGGCGGACGAGCAGTACTTC. Translated: CASSLGGRADEQYF.

CDR3 sequence (DNA): TGCGCCAGCAGCTTAACCGACAGACCCTACGAGCAGTACTTC. This sequence encodes CASSLTDRPYEQYF. V usage is TRBV5-1 and J usage is TRBJ2-7; D may be TRBD1 (5 bases). The CDR3 covers 14 residues. Germline lookup yields CDR1 SGHRS and CDR2 YFSETQ. V gave up 2 bases and J gave up 2 bases, with 11 bases separating them.

V is TRBV13 and J is TRBJ2-7; 8 nucleotides agree with TRBD1. This CDR3 comprises 15 residues. Germline CDR1 reads PRHDT; CDR2 reads FYEKMQ (reference sequence). V shed 7 bases and J 2 bases; nucleotides not matched to a gene: 10. CDR3 region: CASTPRTGLTYEQYF. The CDR3, as DNA: TGTGCCAGCACACCACGGACAGGGCTGACCTACGAGCAGTACTTC.

This clonotype has a count of ten or more. As DNA, the CDR3 is TGTGCCAGCAGCCAAGTGAAGGCCAATGAGCAGTTCTTC. Amino acids: CASSQVKANEQFF. This sequence joins TRBV3-1 and TRBJ2-1; no firm D call. This CDR3 has 13 residues. Germline CDR1 reads LGHDT; CDR2 reads YNNKEL (reference sequence). The germline V and J ends were trimmed by 1 base and 6 bases, with 7 bases remaining between them.

The rearrangement uses TRBV7-9 and TRBJ1-1; D unclear. Trimming stripped 7 bases from V and 1 base from J, with 10 bases between. Germline CDR1 SEHNR, CDR2 FQNEAQ (reference sequence). The length of the CDR3 is 13 residues. This CDR3 is CASTRTENTEAFF. Written as DNA, the CDR3 is TGTGCCAGCACTCGGACGGAGAACACTGAAGCTTTCTTT.

In its sample, this clonotype was seen many times. The V call is TRBV20-1, the J call TRBJ2-7; 10 bases match TRBD1. Germline loops: CDR1 DFQATT, CDR2 SNEGSKA (reference sequence). V was pared by 3 bases and J by 10 bases, with 6 bases of the junction left unmatched. The CDR3 covers 12 residues. CDR3 in amino acids: CSASPGTGDQYF. CDR3 DNA: TGCAGTGCTAGTCCCGGGACAGGGGATCAGTACTTC.

The chain joins TRBV6-6 to TRBJ2-7; 8 bases agree with TRBD2. The CDR3 covers 13 residues. Germline loops: CDR1 MNHNY, CDR2 SVGAGI (reference sequence). Trimming took 6 bases from V and 12 from J; bases not matched to a gene: 13. The chain's CDR3 is CASRTYSGGPSYF. Written as DNA, the CDR3 is TGTGCCAGCAGGACCTACTCGGGGGGGCCCTCGTACTTC.

This clonotype was seen ten or more times. The chain uses TRBV14 and TRBJ1-6; D gene unclear. The CDR3 length is 14 residues. Trimming took 4 bases from V and 6 from J, leaving 10 bases between them. In germline, CDR1 is SGHDN, CDR2 FVKESK. The CDR3 DNA reads TGTGCCAGCAGCCCCCTCCCCTTTAATTCACCCCTCCACTTT. Its translation is CASSPLPFNSPLHF.